Listed here is a single T cell receptor (beta chain). TCR beta CDR3 regions were amplified from RNA. First-round RT-PCR with HTBI primers amplified the TCR CDR3 region. TCRdb reprocessed the multiplex PCR reads via MiXCR and lists one record per CDR3 protein. The sample carries roughly 400,000 distinct CDR3 sequences, 20% to 30% recorded once. CDR1 and CDR2 (germline): DFQATT, SNEGSKA (reference sequence). The trim removed 1 base at V and 2 bases at J, leaving 4 bases unmatched. There are 14 residues in the CDR3. Newly diagnosed patients aged 18 to 65 had hyperthyroidism of under 2 months' duration. Out of around 10 ml of fresh peripheral blood came the PBMCs. The data originate from a study of T cells in Graves' hyperthyroidism and ophthalmopathy.

This receptor was obtained from a man aged 45-65 years with Graves' hyperthyroidism. Material: blood. J is TRBJ2-5 and V is TRBV20-1, with 7 bases identical to TRBD2. CDR3 sequence reads: CSARGAGTQETQYF. CDR3 bases: TGCAGTGCTAGAGGAGCGGGAACACAAGAGACCCAGTACTTC.